This T cell receptor (beta chain) was sequenced during a study of blood T cell repertoires in COVID-19. Study-level background: Collection of acute and convalescent COVID-19 samples took place in the United States, Italy and Spain.

This CDR3 spans 13 amino acids. Germline values: CDR1 SGHRS, CDR2 YFSETQ. Trimming took off 8 bases at V and 9 bases at J, with 15 bases between the two ends. Generated by immunoSEQ multiplex PCR, the TCRdb table keeps only in-frame clones and is missing some. The data show around 120,000 clones, with around 87% seen just once and roughly 30% held by the top ten. The chain carries TRBV5-1 and TRBJ1-6, with D possibly matching TRBD1 (6 bases). Source material: peripheral blood. The receptor was derived from a woman in her seventies with acute or convalescent COVID-19. The CDR3 here is CASRQASTSPLHF. For the CDR3, the DNA is TGCGCCAGTAGACAGGCGAGTACTTCACCCCTCCACTTT.